This entry lists 20 T cell receptor beta chains sequenced from one sample in a study of T cells in women clearing cervical HPV infection. Sequencing used immunoSEQ multiplex PCR; TCRdb keeps in-frame clones, though not all of them. The sample totals about 12,000 clones. The sample comprised blood buffy coat. The receptor set was obtained from a woman between 18 and 69 years old with a cervical HPV16 infection that either progressed to CIN3+ or cleared (not recorded which).

Note on this clone: Sequencing ends 3 residues short of the CDR3 end; the germline J gene provides the rest. The chain combines TRBV10-1 with TRBJ2-5; maybe TRBD1 (5 bases). The CDR3 runs to 13 residues. The germline gives CDR1 WNHNN, CDR2 SYGVQD (reference sequence). The V gene lost 3 bases and the J gene lost 4 bases, with 9 bases spanning the gap. Incomplete CDR3 DNA: TGCGCCAGCAGTGACTCCACAGGAGAGACC. As protein: CASSDSTGET. The complete CDR3 reads CASSDSTGETQYF.

For this clone: The read falls 3 residues short of the CDR3 end, and the missing part is taken from the germline J gene. The sample carries other DNA sequences with the same CDR3. The genes are TRBV7-2 and TRBJ1-1, with a weak D call TRBD1 (6 bases). Germline V CDR1 and CDR2: SGHTA, FQGNSA. The CDR3 spans 13 residues. The V end lost 3 bases, the J end lost 5 bases, and 10 bases lay between the germline ends. The sequenced CDR3 bases are TGTGCCAGCAGCTTTAAGGGGGATACTGAA. Amino acid sequence: CASSFKGDTE. Given in full, the CDR3 is CASSFKGDTEAFF.

Concerning this clone itself: The read halts 3 residues ahead of the CDR3 end, with the missing end drawn from the germline J gene. The chain has TRBV6-2 or TRBV6-3 and TRBJ1-3; 7 bases align to TRBD1. Looked up from germline, CDR1 is MNHEY and CDR2 is SVGEGT. Trimming removed 7 bases from V and 9 bases from J; junction bases left unmatched: 9. This CDR3 has 13 amino acids. CDR3 DNA (partial): TGTGCCAGCACCAAGACAGGGTCACCCACC. Residues: CASTKTGSPT. The full CDR3 protein reads CASTKTGSPTIYF.

As regards this clone: With the read ending 3 residues before the CDR3 end, the germline J gene is used to fill in that end. The chain carries TRBV29-1 and TRBJ2-7; TRBD2 matches 12 bases. The CDR3 contains 13 residues. Germline CDR1 SQVTM, CDR2 ANQGSEA. V dropped 6 bases and J dropped 3; count of bases not matched to a gene: 3. Incomplete CDR3 DNA: TGCAGCGTGAAGACTAGCGGGGGCTACGAG. Its protein product is CSVKTSGGYE. In full, the CDR3 is CSVKTSGGYEQYF.

As concerns this clone: The read halts 3 residues ahead of the CDR3 end, with the missing end drawn from the germline J gene. This rearrangement joins TRBV19 to TRBJ2-3; 15 nucleotides match TRBD2. The ends lost 4 bases at V and 0 bases at J; junction bases unmatched: 5. Germline assignment: CDR1 LNHDA and CDR2 SQIVND (reference sequence). This CDR3 is 18 amino acids long. The CDR3 region is CASSKGLAGGLSTDTQYF. The sequenced CDR3 bases are TGTGCCAGTAGTAAGGGACTAGCGGGGGGCCTTAGCACAGATACG.

Note on this clone: The observed sequence ends 3 residues before the CDR3 terminus, with the missing tail filled in from the germline J gene. V gene TRBV7-2 combines with J gene TRBJ1-2; TRBD1 is a possible D gene (5 bases). CDR1 is SGHTA and CDR2 is FQGNSA in the germline V gene. The CDR3 has 15 amino acids. The sequenced part of the CDR3 DNA is TGTGCCAGCAGCATAACTAGCGGGGGTCCAGATACC. It codes for CASSITSGGPDT. The whole CDR3 sequence reads CASSITSGGPDTYTF. Full variable domain (rest looked up from reference TRBV7-2 and TRBJ1-2): GAGVSQSPSNKVTEKGKDVELRCDPISGHTALYWYRQSLGQGLEFLIYFQGNSAPDKSGLPSDRFSAERTGGSVSTLTIQRTQQEDSAVYLCASSITSGGPDTYTFGSGTRLTVV.

Worth noting for this clone: The read ends 3 residues early relative to the CDR3; the germline J gene fills the gap. The chain is built from TRBV2 and TRBJ2-7; TRBD1 aligns across 9 bases. Trimming removed 6 bases from V and 3 bases from J; junction bases left unmatched: 3. Per germline, CDR1 SNHLY and CDR2 FYNNEI. The length of the CDR3 is 13 residues. Partial CDR3 DNA: TGTGCCAGCAGATGGACAGGGGACTACGAG. Its translation: CASRWTGDYE. The CDR3 reads in full as CASRWTGDYEQYF. Full variable domain (rest looked up from reference TRBV2 and TRBJ2-7): EPEVTQTPSHQVTQMGQEVILRCVPISNHLYFYWYRQILGQKVEFLVSFYNNEISEKSEIFDDQFSVERPDGSNFTLKIRSTKLEDSAMYFCASRWTGDYEQYFGPGTRLTVT.

As to this clone: From the germline J gene comes the end of the CDR3, since the read stops 3 residues before it. The chain uses TRBV19 and TRBJ2-2, with D possibly being TRBD1 (5 bases). Germline CDR1 and CDR2: LNHDA and SQIVND (reference sequence). V dropped 3 bases and J dropped 6 bases, with 8 bases sitting between them. This CDR3 contains 13 residues. The sequenced CDR3 bases are TGTGCCAGTAGTATGGGGCCCGCCGGGGAG. Its translation is CASSMGPAGE. The complete CDR3 sequence is CASSMGPAGELFF.

To note about this clone: With the read ending 3 residues before the CDR3 end, the germline J gene is used to fill in that end. The V gene is TRBV5-1, the J gene TRBJ2-3, with D maybe TRBD2 (6 bases). Germline CDR1 is SGHRS and CDR2 is YFSETQ. The length of the CDR3 is 16 residues. Incomplete CDR3 DNA: TGCGCCAGCAGCTTGGCCCCCGCGGGGACCCAAGAGACG. This translates into CASSLAPAGTQET. The complete CDR3 sequence is CASSLAPAGTQETQYF. Using reference TRBV5-1 and TRBJ2-3 for the parts outside the CDR3, the full variable domain is KAGVTQTPRYLIKTRGQQVTLSCSPISGHRSVSWYQQTPGQGLQFLFEYFSETQRNKGNFPGRFSGRQFSNSRSEMNVSTLELGDSALYLCASSLAPAGTQETQYFGPGTRLTVL.

As concerns this clone: The read comes to an end 3 residues before the CDR3 does, leaving the germline J gene to fill in the end. The chain recombines TRBV7-2 with TRBJ2-7, with a tentative D call TRBD2 (6 bases). This CDR3 is 13 amino acids long. CDR1 is SGHTA, CDR2 FQGNSA, per germline. V lost 0 bases to trimming and J lost 5 bases, with 8 bases between them. The CDR3: CASSLARGDEQYF. The sequenced part of the CDR3 DNA is TGTGCCAGCAGCTTAGCGCGGGGAGACGAG. The full variable domain, in which reference TRBV7-2 and TRBJ2-7 provide the parts outside the CDR3, is GAGVSQSPSNKVTEKGKDVELRCDPISGHTALYWYRQSLGQGLEFLIYFQGNSAPDKSGLPSDRFSAERTGGSVSTLTIQRTQQEDSAVYLCASSLARGDEQYFGPGTRLTVT.

CDR3 bases read: TGTGCCATCAGTGAGAAGGAAACAGCAGGCACTGAA. This codes for CAISEKETAGTE. In full, the CDR3 reads CAISEKETAGTEAFF. V usage is TRBV10-3 and J usage is TRBJ1-1, with no clear D. The read halts 3 residues ahead of the CDR3 end, with the missing end drawn from the germline J gene. Germline V CDR1 and CDR2: ENHRY, SYGVKD. Trimming stripped 2 bases from V and 4 bases from J, with 14 bases between. The CDR3 has 15 residues.

With regard to this clone: The CDR3 end lies 3 residues beyond the end of the read and is filled in from the germline J gene. The genes are TRBV20-1 and TRBJ2-5, with unresolved D. The CDR3 extends over 14 amino acids. Germline V gene sequence: CDR1 DFQATT, CDR2 SNEGSKA (reference sequence). V lost 0 bases, J lost 7 bases, and 15 bases lay in between. CDR3 DNA (partial): TGCAGTGCTAGAGATCAGGCAGCCGGTGGGACC. It is translated as CSARDQAAGGT. The whole CDR3 reads CSARDQAAGGTQYF.

A note on this clone: With the read ending 3 residues before the CDR3 end, the germline J gene is used to fill in that end. This chain joins TRBV7-8 and TRBJ2-3, with 12 bases identical to TRBD1. The CDR3 covers 15 residues. Germline assignment: CDR1 SGHVS and CDR2 FQNEAQ. Partial CDR3 DNA: TGTGCCAGCGGCGTAGGGACAGGGGGCGATCAGCCG. It translates to CASGVGTGGDQP. The full CDR3 protein reads CASGVGTGGDQPQYF.

In regard to this clone: The read gets to within 3 residues of the CDR3 end, and the germline J gene fills in the rest. The chain uses TRBV7-2 and TRBJ2-3, with TRBD2 as a possible D gene (6 bases). The germline gives CDR1 SGHTA, CDR2 FQGNSA. The CDR3 is 15 amino acids. CDR3 DNA (partial): TGTGCCAGCAGCTTGAGGACTACGACACAAGAGACG. As protein: CASSLRTTTQET. The full CDR3 is CASSLRTTTQETQYF.

In terms of frequency, this clone is medium-sized. The read terminates 3 residues before the CDR3 end, so the remaining end is supplied by the germline J gene. The rearrangement joins TRBV7-9 to TRBJ1-1, with a possible D match to TRBD1 (6 bases). The germline CDR1 and CDR2 sequences are SEHNR and FQNEAQ (reference sequence). V dropped 4 bases and J dropped 3 bases, with 9 bases sitting between them. This CDR3 has 13 amino acids. This CDR3 reads CASSSNRDTEAFF. The part of the CDR3 DNA that was read is TGTGCCAGCAGCTCAAACAGGGACACTGAA.

Remarks on this clone: Read coverage stops 3 residues before the CDR3 terminus; the germline J gene supplies the remainder. J is TRBJ2-1 and V is TRBV6-2 or TRBV6-3; 12 bases line up with TRBD1. This CDR3 contains 17 residues. V shed 4 bases, J shed 8 bases, and the junction held 12 bases outside the gene matches. The germline V gene encodes CDR1 MNHEY and CDR2 SVGEGT. This chain's CDR3 is CASSFDLPGQGADEQFF. The CDR3 DNA, read in part, is TGTGCCAGCAGTTTTGACCTACCGGGACAGGGGGCCGATGAG.

Worth noting for this clone: A junction end diverges from the germline sequence, so it may reflect a read error. The CDR3 is cut off 3 residues early in the read; its end comes from the germline J gene. Other DNA sequences from this sample encode an identical CDR3 as well. This chain joins TRBV7-6 and TRBJ1-2; D might be TRBD1 (5 bases). The germline CDR1 and CDR2 sequences are SGHVS and FNYEAQ. The length of the CDR3 is 14 residues. CDR3 DNA (partial): TGTGCCAGCAGCTTAGCCGGGGGAACGGATGGA. It yields the protein CASSLAGGTDG. The whole CDR3 protein reads CASSLAGGTDGYTF.

Details on this clone: The read terminates 3 residues before the CDR3 end, so the remaining end is supplied by the germline J gene. J is TRBJ2-1 and V is TRBV5-6; D remains unclear. CDR1 and CDR2 (germline): SGHDT, YYEEEE. Trimming left V 3 bases short and J 7 bases short, with 5 bases between. This CDR3 is 11 amino acids long. Partial CDR3 DNA: TGTGCCAGCAGCTCAGGTAATGAG. This sequence encodes CASSSGNE. The CDR3, in full, reads CASSSGNEQFF.

In the case of this clone: Read data end 3 residues before the CDR3 end; the end is taken from the germline J gene. The chain links TRBV10-3 to TRBJ2-2; 7 bases map to TRBD1. This CDR3 is built from 15 residues. Germline CDR1 ENHRY, CDR2 SYGVKD. The part of the CDR3 DNA that was read is TGTGCCATCAGTGAGAACAGGGGAACTAATGAAAAG. It specifies CAISENRGTNEK. The whole CDR3 region reads CAISENRGTNEKLFF.

To note about this clone: The read falls 3 residues short of the CDR3 end, and the missing part is taken from the germline J gene. The J gene is TRBJ1-5, the V gene TRBV19; TRBD1 might be the D (5 bases). Trimming took 6 bases from V and 0 from J, leaving 12 bases between them. Germline V gene data show CDR1 as LNHDA and CDR2 as SQIVND (reference sequence). This CDR3 spans 15 amino acids. CDR3 DNA (partial): TGTGCCAGTAGACAGACAGATTATAGCAATCAGCCC. It yields the protein CASRQTDYSNQP. The whole CDR3 sequence is CASRQTDYSNQPQHF. The full variable domain, completed using reference TRBV19 and TRBJ1-5, is DGGITQSPKYLFRKEGQNVTLSCEQNLNHDAMYWYRQDPGQGLRLIYYSQIVNDFQKGDIAEGYSVSREKKESFPLTVTSAQKNPTAFYLCASRQTDYSNQPQHFGDGTRLSIL.